These 9 T cell receptor beta chains were sequenced from one sample in a study of beta chain features in type 1 diabetes. Study conclusions and caveats: In all four CD4+ subsets, TCRB CDR3 length was significantly, moderately reduced in type 1 diabetes.

Expressed TCRB transcripts were sequenced after all isolated RNA was converted to cDNA. TCRdb's table, derived via immunoSEQ multiplex PCR, lists solely in-frame clones and lacks some. The sample shows 150,000 or so clones, 63% of them seen only once. These receptors have no known antigen. The sample consisted of naive CD4+ T cells from blood. These receptors were obtained from a man aged 25-45 years with type 1 diabetes.

This clone was detected only once. The CDR3 bases are TGTGCCAGCAGCTTAGGAGGGGTTCGGAGAACCGGGGAGCTGTTTTTT. It encodes CASSLGGVRRTGELFF. V usage is TRBV5-4 and J usage is TRBJ2-2, with D perhaps TRBD2 (6 bases). This CDR3 contains 16 residues. CDR1 and CDR2 from the germline V gene are SGHNT and YYREEE (reference sequence). The ends were cut back, 2 bases at V and 5 bases at J, with 16 bases in the middle.

The V call is TRBV5-6, the J call TRBJ2-7; possibly TRBD1 for D (5 bases). The CDR3 length is 15 residues. Looked up from germline, CDR1 is SGHDT and CDR2 is YYEEEE. Trimming removed 0 bases at V and 6 bases at J, with 16 bases between. The CDR3: CASSLGFTGSGEQYF. CDR3 sequence (DNA): TGTGCCAGCAGCTTGGGGTTCACAGGTAGTGGCGAGCAGTACTTC.

CDR3 DNA: TGTGCCAGCAGCTTCATCAGACAGGAAAATGAGCAGTTCTTC. This gives the protein CASSFIRQENEQFF. The chain has TRBV5-4 and TRBJ2-1; TRBD1 might be the D (6 bases). CDR3 length: 14 amino acids. Trimming stripped 2 bases from V and 7 bases from J, with 13 bases between. Per germline, CDR1 SGHNT and CDR2 YYREEE (reference sequence).

Of note for this clone: Additional DNA sequences in this sample encode the identical CDR3. The gene calls are TRBV29-1 and TRBJ1-1; no clear D gene. The V end was cut by 3 bases, the J end by 1 base, with 6 bases between. The CDR3 is 12 residues long. CDR1 SQVTM and CDR2 ANQGSEA come from the germline V gene. The CDR3 region is CSVDGQNTEAFF. The CDR3 DNA is TGCAGCGTTGATGGGCAGAACACTGAAGCTTTCTTT.

V is TRBV30 and J is TRBJ2-5, with D perhaps matching TRBD2 (6 bases). This CDR3 spans 11 amino acids. Trimming left V 3 bases short and J 5 bases short, with 7 bases between. Per germline, CDR1 GTSNPN and CDR2 SVGIG (reference sequence). The CDR3 DNA is TGTGCCTGGAGGGCGGGGGAGACCCAGTACTTC. It is translated as CAWRAGETQYF. Looking up the rest from reference TRBV30 and TRBJ2-5 gives the full variable domain: SQTIHQWPATLVQPVGSPLSLECTVEGTSNPNLYWYRQAAGRGLQLLFYSVGIGQISSEVPQNLSASRPQDRQFILSSKKLLLSDSGFYLCAWRAGETQYFGPGTRLLVL.

The chain couples TRBV7-2 to TRBJ2-2; 7 nucleotides align to TRBD2. The CDR3 runs 16 residues. The V segment lost 5 bases and the J segment 1 base; nucleotides outside the gene matches: 7. The germline V gene has CDR1 SGHTA and CDR2 FQGNSA. For the CDR3, the DNA is TGTGCCAGCAGCCTTATGGCTAGCGGGAACACCGGGGAGCTGTTTTTT. This codes for CASSLMASGNTGELFF.

V gene TRBV11-2 combines with J gene TRBJ2-3; D remains ambiguous. V lost 1 base and J lost 6, with 8 bases in between. The CDR3 runs to 13 residues. From germline, CDR1 is SGHAT and CDR2 FQNNGV. In DNA form, the CDR3 reads TGTGCCAGCAGCTTAGGAGCCGTCGATACGCAGTATTTT. It codes for CASSLGAVDTQYF.

The CDR3 DNA sequence: TGTGCCACCCAGGGATGGCGGGGGGGCAATGAGCAGTTCTTC. This codes for CATQGWRGGNEQFF. The rearrangement joins TRBV7-2 to TRBJ2-1, with 9 nucleotides matching TRBD2. Germline values: CDR1 SGHTA, CDR2 FQGNSA. This CDR3 has 14 amino acids. V was clipped by 10 bases and J by 6 bases; unmatched bases: 10.

This chain uses TRBV25-1 with TRBJ2-3; TRBD1 matches 10 bases. This CDR3 has 14 residues. V lost 5 bases and J lost 2; bases outside the gene matches: 1. Germline V CDR1 and CDR2: MGHDK, SYGVNS. The CDR3 DNA reads TGTGCCAGCAGTAGACAGGGGGCCACAGATACGCAGTATTTT. It is translated as CASSRQGATDTQYF.